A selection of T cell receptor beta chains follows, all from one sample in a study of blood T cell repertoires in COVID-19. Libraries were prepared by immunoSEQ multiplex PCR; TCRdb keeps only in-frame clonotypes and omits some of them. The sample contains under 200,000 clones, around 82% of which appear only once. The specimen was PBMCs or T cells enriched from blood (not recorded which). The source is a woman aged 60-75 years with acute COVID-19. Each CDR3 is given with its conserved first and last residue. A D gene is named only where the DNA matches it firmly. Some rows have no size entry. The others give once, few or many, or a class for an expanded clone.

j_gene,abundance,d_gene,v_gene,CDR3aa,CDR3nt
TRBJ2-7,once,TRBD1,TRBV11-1,CASSQRTGDYEQYF,TGTGCCAGCAGCCAGAGGACAGGTGACTACGAGCAGTACTTC
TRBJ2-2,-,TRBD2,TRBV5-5,CASSLEDTSGRGNGELFF,TGTGCCAGCAGCTTGGAAGATACTAGCGGGAGGGGAAACGGGGAGCTGTTTTTT
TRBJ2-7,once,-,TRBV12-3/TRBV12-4,CASSYLYEQYF,TGTGCCAGCAGTTATCTGTACGAGCAGTACTTC
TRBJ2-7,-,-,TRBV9,CASNKGDGYEQYF,TGTGCCAGCAATAAGGGAGATGGTTACGAGCAGTACTTC
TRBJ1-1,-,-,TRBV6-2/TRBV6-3,CASSYSIRGGTEAFF,TGTGCCAGCAGTTACTCGATCAGGGGTGGCACTGAAGCTTTCTTT
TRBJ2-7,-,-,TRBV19,CASSKGRTDEQYF,TGTGCCAGTAGTAAGGGTCGGACAGACGAGCAGTACTTC
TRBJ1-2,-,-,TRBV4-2,CASSQAEGDYGYTF,TGTGCCAGCAGCCAAGCCGAGGGCGACTATGGCTACACCTTC
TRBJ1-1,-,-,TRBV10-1,CASSVGGSQTEAFF,TGCGCCAGCAGTGTAGGCGGCTCTCAAACTGAAGCTTTCTTT
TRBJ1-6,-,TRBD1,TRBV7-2,CASSVDRGENSPLHF,TGTGCCAGCAGCGTGGACAGGGGGGAAAATTCACCCCTCCACTTT
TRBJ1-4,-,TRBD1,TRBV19,CASTPTGTGFEKLFF,TGTGCCAGTACCCCAACCGGGACAGGGTTTGAAAAACTGTTTTTT
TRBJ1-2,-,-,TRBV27,CASSDPGRVGYTF,TGTGCCAGCAGTGACCCCGGGAGGGTTGGCTACACCTTC
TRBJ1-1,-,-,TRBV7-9,CASSLRTFMTEAFF,TGTGCCAGCAGCTTGAGGACTTTCATGACTGAAGCTTTCTTT
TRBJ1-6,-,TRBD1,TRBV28,CASSLWQGASPLHF,TGTGCCAGCAGTTTATGGCAGGGGGCTTCACCCCTCCACTTT
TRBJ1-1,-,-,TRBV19,CASSISSHSPAFF,TGTGCCAGTAGTATCTCGAGTCATAGCCCAGCTTTCTTT
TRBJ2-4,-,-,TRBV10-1,CASSESITGKNIQYF,TGCGCCAGCAGTGAGTCGATCACAGGGAAAAACATTCAGTACTTC
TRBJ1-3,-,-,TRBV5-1,CASSQTGGDGNTIYF,TGCGCCAGCAGCCAGACCGGCGGGGATGGAAACACCATATATTTT
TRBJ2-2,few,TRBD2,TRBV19,CASRSRLSGGSIGELFF,TGTGCCAGTAGGTCTAGACTCAGCGGGGGGTCCATCGGGGAGCTGTTTTTT
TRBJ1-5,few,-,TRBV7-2,CASSLEQANQPQHF,TGTGCCAGCAGCTTAGAACAGGCAAATCAGCCCCAGCATTTT
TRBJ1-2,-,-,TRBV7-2,CASSFYGPTYGYTF,TGTGCCAGCAGCTTCTACGGTCCTACCTATGGCTACACCTTC
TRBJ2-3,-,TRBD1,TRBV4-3,CASSSGTGGTDTQYF,TGCGCCAGCAGCTCCGGGACAGGGGGCACAGATACGCAGTATTTT
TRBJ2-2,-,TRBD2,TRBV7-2,CASRGTSLNTGELFF,TGTGCCAGCAGGGGGACTAGCTTGAACACCGGGGAGCTGTTTTTT
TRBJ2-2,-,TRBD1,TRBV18,CASSPGQGYTGELFF,TGTGCCAGCTCACCAGGACAGGGATACACCGGGGAGCTGTTTTTT
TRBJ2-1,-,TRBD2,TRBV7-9,CASRIEGGRYNEQFF,TGTGCCAGCAGAATTGAGGGAGGGCGATACAATGAGCAGTTCTTC
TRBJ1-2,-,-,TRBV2,CASSESRAYGYTF,TGTGCCAGCAGTGAATCCAGGGCGTATGGCTACACCTTC
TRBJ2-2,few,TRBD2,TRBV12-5,CASGLWTSGGANTGELFF,TGTGCTAGTGGTTTGTGGACTAGCGGGGGGGCGAACACCGGGGAGCTGTTTTTT
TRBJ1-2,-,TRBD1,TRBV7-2,CASSFSGQGWGYTF,TGTGCCAGCAGCTTCTCGGGACAGGGATGGGGCTACACCTTC
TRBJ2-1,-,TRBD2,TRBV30,CAWSVTASGRLYNEQFF,TGTGCCTGGAGTGTAACGGCTAGCGGGAGGCTATACAATGAGCAGTTCTTC
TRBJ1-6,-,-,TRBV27,CASRYYRDYNSPLHF,TGTGCCAGCAGGTATTACCGGGACTATAATTCACCCCTCCACTTT
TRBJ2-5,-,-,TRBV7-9,CASSLAGGQETQYF,TGTGCCAGCAGCTTAGCGGGGGGCCAAGAGACCCAGTACTTC
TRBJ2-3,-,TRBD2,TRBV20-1,CSASVGSGGAGTDTQYF,TGCAGTGCTAGTGTCGGTAGCGGGGGGGCAGGCACAGATACGCAGTATTTT
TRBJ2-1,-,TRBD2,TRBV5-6,CASKRGGHEQFF,TGTGCCAGCAAGCGCGGGGGGCATGAGCAGTTCTTC
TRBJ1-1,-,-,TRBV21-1,CASSPLVRRGHPAEAFF,TGTGCCAGCAGCCCTCTGGTCCGCAGGGGGCATCCCGCTGAAGCTTTCTTT
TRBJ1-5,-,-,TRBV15,CATSQDHQPQHF,TGTGCCACCAGCCAGGATCATCAGCCCCAGCATTTT
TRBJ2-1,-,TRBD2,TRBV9,CASSAGTSGGNEQFF,TGTGCCAGCAGCGCGGGGACTAGCGGCGGCAATGAGCAGTTCTTC
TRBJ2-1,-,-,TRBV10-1,CASTDSGYNEQFF,TGCGCCAGCACTGATTCCGGCTACAATGAGCAGTTCTTC
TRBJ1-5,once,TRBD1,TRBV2,CASSVRQGTQHF,TGTGCCAGCAGTGTTCGACAGGGGACCCAGCATTTT
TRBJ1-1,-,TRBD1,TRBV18,CASSPIGGGQGDMNTEAFF,TGTGCCAGCTCACCTATCGGAGGGGGACAGGGGGACATGAACACTGAAGCTTTCTTT
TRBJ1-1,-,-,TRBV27,CASSLAPDTEAFF,TGTGCCAGCAGTTTAGCCCCAGACACTGAAGCTTTCTTT
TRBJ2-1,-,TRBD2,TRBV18,CASVSGGLYNEQFF,TGTGCCAGCGTTAGCGGGGGACTCTACAATGAGCAGTTCTTC
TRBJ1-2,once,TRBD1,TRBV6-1,CASSETGGPGYTF,TGTGCCAGCAGTGAAACAGGGGGACCTGGCTACACCTTC
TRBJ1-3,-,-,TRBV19,CASSISGTGNTIYF,TGTGCCAGTAGTATTTCAGGGACTGGAAACACCATATATTTT
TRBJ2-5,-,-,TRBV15,CATSMSRETQYF,TGTGCCACCAGCATGTCCAGAGAGACCCAGTACTTC
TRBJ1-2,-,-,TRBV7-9,CASSFGGAGHYGYTF,TGTGCCAGCAGCTTCGGGGGGGCCGGACACTATGGCTACACCTTC
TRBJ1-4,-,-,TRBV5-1,CASSFQGRNEKLFF,TGCGCCAGCAGCTTCCAGGGGCGCAATGAAAAACTGTTTTTT
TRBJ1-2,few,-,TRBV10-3,CAITPDTYGYTF,TGTGCCATCACCCCTGACACCTATGGCTACACCTTC
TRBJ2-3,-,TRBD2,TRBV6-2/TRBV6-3,CASSSSGGADTQYF,TGTGCCAGCAGTTCTAGCGGGGGGGCAGATACGCAGTATTTT
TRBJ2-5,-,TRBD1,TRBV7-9,CASSPRGRTGTETQYF,TGTGCCAGCAGCCCCCGTGGTAGGACAGGAACCGAGACCCAGTACTTC
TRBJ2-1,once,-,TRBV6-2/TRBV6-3,CASSLAGPRGEQFF,TGTGCCAGCAGTTTGGCAGGCCCTAGGGGAGAGCAGTTCTTC